This TCR beta chain was captured in a study of T-cell memory formation after mild COVID-19. About the study: The two donors had largely donor-specific TCR clusters.

The CDR3 length is 14 residues. V gave up 1 base and J gave up 3 bases, with 11 bases separating them. The germline gives CDR1 SGHRS, CDR2 YFSETQ. This clonotype was seen more than once but under ten times. Its specificity is unknown. Regarding the study as a whole: Certain responding clones were present in pre-infection memory, suggesting participation of cross-reactive memory. Clones that shrank (day 15 to 85) were balanced CD4/CD8, whereas later expanders leaned CD4+. Among contracting clones, CD4+ were mainly CM/EM and CD8+ enriched in EMRA.

Each CDR3 protein is one row after TCRdb ran MiXCR on the 5' RACE reads. The sample contains 100,000 to 150,000 distinct CDR3 sequences, more than 15% of which appear only once. The clonotype was recovered from an adult woman who had mild COVID-19 (a few samples of this study predate the infection). Cell type and time point are not known. V is TRBV5-1 and J is TRBJ2-7, with D possibly TRBD1 on 5 matching bases. Material for sequencing was PBMCs or a T cell subset sorted from them (not recorded which). The CDR3 nucleotides read TGCGCCAGCAGCTTGTCGCAGGGTAACTACGAGCAGTACTTC. Translating gives CASSLSQGNYEQYF.